This T cell receptor (beta chain) was identified during a study of T-cell reconstitution after alpha-beta-depleted transplantation in children. V lost 0 bases to trimming and J lost 3 bases; unmatched junction nucleotides: 7. The CDR3 totals 15 residues. Germline assignment: CDR1 SQVTM and CDR2 ANQGSEA. This clonotype was detected many times. For TCRbeta, the library was prepared with unique molecular identifiers. TCRdb processed the PCR reads anew with MiXCR; each CDR3 protein has one entry. The data contain hundreds of thousands of distinct CDR3 sequences, approximately 13% of them seen just once; the ten biggest clones take up around 5.8%.

V gene TRBV29-1 combines with J gene TRBJ2-5, with TRBD2 identical over 7 bases. Sample: PBMCs from the stem cell graft donor, taken from the stem cell graft. This clonotype was sampled from a human donor who donated a stem cell graft to a child with combined immunodeficiency. CDR3 region: CSVEDWGGLKETQYF. CDR3 nucleotides: TGCAGCGTTGAAGATTGGGGAGGGTTGAAAGAGACCCAGTACTTC.